The clone carrying this T cell receptor (beta chain) showed up just once. The CDR3 has 16 amino acids. Germline CDR1 and CDR2: SGHKS and YYEKEE (reference sequence). V gave up 4 bases and J gave up 5 bases; unmatched junction bases: 11. Authors' analysis steps: Estimation of nucleated cell counts relied on the amplification of reference gene primers. Libraries were prepared by immunoSEQ multiplex PCR; TCRdb keeps only in-frame clonotypes and omits some of them. Clone size and the V and J calls come from that table; the DNA yielded D and trimming. Of tens of thousands of clones listed, around 83% were seen once; the top ten hold approximately 28%. These data come from a study of blood T cell repertoires in COVID-19. About the research overall: The United States, Italy and Spain supplied acute and convalescent COVID-19 samples. Nucleic acid was either cDNA or gDNA, and it came from T cells, B-cell-depleted T cells, or PBMCs.

Sequences were obtained from peripheral blood. V gene TRBV5-5 combines with J gene TRBJ2-1, with TRBD1 identical over 8 bases. This sequence originates from a man between 65 and 85 years old with acute or convalescent COVID-19. Here the CDR3 DNA reads TGTGCCAGCAGCCCTATTGGGACAGGAGTTGACAATGAGCAGTTCTTC. Protein product: CASSPIGTGVDNEQFF.